What follows describes a single T cell receptor beta chain. This sample is part of a study of blood T cell repertoires in COVID-19. The method was immunoSEQ multiplex PCR; TCRdb's version includes in-frame clones alone and lacks a portion of them. Of about 200,000 clones listed, roughly 82% are singletons. Material: peripheral blood. The source is a woman aged 55-69 years with COVID-19, enrolled during active disease.

The CDR3 nucleotides are TGTGCCAGCAGCCCCAGGACAGGGCAGGACTCACCCCTCCACTTT. Amino acid sequence: CASSPRTGQDSPLHF. The chain links TRBV21-1 to TRBJ1-6; TRBD1 is the table's D call, not checked against the DNA. TRBV21-1 is flagged as a pseudogene. The CDR3 is made up of 15 amino acids.